This T cell receptor (beta chain) is drawn from a study of blood T cell repertoires in COVID-19 (dated by TCRdb to the early 2020s). Looking at the study overall: Collaborator samples came from the United States, Italy and Spain and covered acute and convalescent phases of COVID-19. The prospective study material was composed of cDNA or gDNA derived from T cells, B-cell-depleted T cells, or PBMCs. Subjects who had been exposed to COVID-19, were actively infected with it, or had recovered from it provided the deeply sampled blood TCRbeta repertoires that made up the dataset. The repertoires were made available in a free public database intended to serve as a resource for research on the immune response to SARS-CoV-2. The samples were drawn from two sources: the first 160 participants of the ongoing ImmuneRACE study, and 1,000 to 1,500 subjects contributed by 6 global collaborators. Nearly every sample came with metadata listing a de-identified subject ID, COVID-19 status, age in years and sex. Where available, HLA class I and class II types were obtained from metadata supplied by the sample provider rather than from assay-based typing.

As concerns this clone: Its antigen is currently not known. Per-nucleotide qualities are absent, and no much larger clonotype sits a single base away.

The CDR3, cysteine through phenylalanine, is 14 amino acids long. Only the CDR3 DNA stays, 42 bases, in frame from base 1. The germline V gene gives CDR1 as WSHSY and CDR2 as SAAADI. The junction shows trimming of 6 bases on V and 5 bases on J, and the gene matches do not reach 8 bases of it. TCRbeta CDR3 regions were amplified from genomic DNA by means of the immunoSEQ Assay, a bias-controlled multiplex PCR. The original methods were these. Nucleated cell counts per sample were estimated from amplification of reference gene primers within the assay. To quantify the absolute abundance of each unique TCRbeta CDR3 rearrangement, sequence reads were collapsed and filtered. Productive Simpson clonality was computed per sample as the square root of Simpson's diversity index over productive rearrangements. Sourced from immuneACCESS, this table was stored by TCRdb with only in-frame sequences that have V and J called. A share of the clones is absent; for the studies checked, an unresolved V gene accounts for under half, and the remainder has no known explanation. From that table come the V and J calls and clone size; the DNA was used to work out D and trimming. The sample table contains fewer than 350,000 clones; only one count was recorded for around 87% of them. Approximately 7.8% of the sample goes to the ten largest clones.

The study at large found these results: How much clinical and demographic metadata was included differed by source and by participant, and the metadata was provided uncurated.

Another Seattle source contributed samples from volunteer blood donors who had recovered from COVID-19. Whole blood was collected in K2EDTA tubes by collaborating institutions according to the institutions' own protocols. For TCRbeta analysis, collaborator samples were shipped as frozen whole blood, as isolated PBMCs, or as DNA extracted from either sample type. Rearrangement joined TRBV10-2 to TRBJ2-5; TRBD1 aligns with 8 central bases. This sequence originates from a woman between 45 and 60 years old who had recovered from COVID-19. The sequenced material came from peripheral blood. The base sequence is TGCGCCAGCAGAGAAAGACAGGGGAGGGAGACCCAGTACTTC. It specifies CASRERQGRETQYF.